Shown below are 18 T cell receptor beta chains from a single sample sequenced in a study of T cells in women clearing cervical HPV infection. Profiled with immunoSEQ multiplex PCR; TCRdb holds only in-frame clones, not every one. The sample's table shows about 46,000 clones. The material sequenced was blood buffy coat. These TCRs come from a woman between 18 and 70 years old with a cervical HPV16 infection that either progressed to CIN3+ or cleared (not recorded which).

Comment on this clone: The read ends 3 residues before the CDR3 terminus; that terminus is restored from the germline J gene. The rearrangement uses TRBV7-9 and TRBJ1-2; the D is unclear. Germline V gene data show CDR1 as SEHNR and CDR2 as FQNEAQ (reference sequence). This CDR3 has 13 amino acids. The covered CDR3 bases are TGTGCCAGCTGCTCGGACTTCACCTACGAC. This sequence encodes CASCSDFTYD. The whole CDR3 protein reads CASCSDFTYDYTF.

Details on this clone: The CDR3 end is not reached by the read, which stops 3 residues before it; the germline J gene fills it in. The rearrangement links TRBV23-1 to TRBJ1-2; TRBD1 matches 7 bases. TRBV23-1 falls under the ORF class, with uncertain function. Germline trimming cut 6 bases from V and 4 bases from J; bases unmatched to any gene: 8. CDR3 length equals 14 residues. The CDR3 spells CASSPNRGSYGYTF. CDR3 bases read: TGCGCCAGCAGCCCTAACAGGGGAAGCTATGGC.

About this clone: The read ends 3 residues shy of where the CDR3 ends; the end is completed using the germline J gene. The rearrangement links TRBV11-3 to TRBJ2-3; D is undetermined. Germline lookup yields CDR1 SGHNT and CDR2 YENEEA. This CDR3 comprises 11 residues. The CDR3 reads CASSLLGTQYF. Partial CDR3 DNA: TGTGCCAGCAGCCTCCTCGGGACG.

In regard to this clone: With the read ending 3 residues before the CDR3 end, the germline J gene is used to fill in that end. The chain employs TRBV5-1 and TRBJ2-5; D remains ambiguous. In germline, CDR1 is SGHRS, CDR2 YFSETQ. Trimming took 1 base from V and 5 from J, leaving 3 bases between them. The CDR3 has 11 residues. CDR3 sequence: CASSLTETQYF. The CDR3 bases that were read are TGCGCCAGCAGCTTGACTGAGACC.

Note on this clone: The read is 3 residues too short to cover the CDR3 end, so that end is filled in from the germline J gene. V usage is TRBV2 and J usage is TRBJ2-1, with TRBD2 identical over 7 bases. V shed 2 bases and J 1 base; nucleotides not matched to a gene: 2. The germline gives CDR1 SNHLY, CDR2 FYNNEI. This CDR3 region has 15 residues. The CDR3 sequence: CASSETSVSYNEQFF. The covered CDR3 bases are TGTGCCAGCAGTGAAACTAGCGTATCCTACAATGAG.

Notes on this clone: The read stops 3 residues short of the end of the CDR3; the missing end is completed from the germline J gene. This rearrangement joins TRBV7-9 to TRBJ1-2, with 10 bases aligning to TRBD1. This CDR3 comprises 14 residues. Per germline, CDR1 SEHNR and CDR2 FQNEAQ (reference sequence). V shed 10 bases and J 2 bases; nucleotides not matched to a gene: 7. The CDR3 loop reads CANLEGQGNYGYTF. Partial CDR3 DNA: TGTGCCAACTTAGAGGGACAGGGGAACTATGGC.

Remarks on this clone: The CDR3 end lies 3 residues beyond the end of the read and is filled in from the germline J gene. The chain couples TRBV5-6 to TRBJ1-6; 10 nucleotides match TRBD1. CDR3 size: 15 residues. CDR1 and CDR2 (germline): SGHDT, YYEEEE. With 3 bases clipped from V and 10 bases from J, the junction kept 7 bases outside the gene matches. Here the CDR3 reads CASSWPGQGNSPLHF. The DNA read from the CDR3 is TGTGCCAGCAGCTGGCCGGGACAGGGGAACTCACCC.

In regard to this clone: The read ends 3 residues shy of where the CDR3 ends; the end is completed using the germline J gene. The V call is TRBV7-8, the J call TRBJ1-2, with D unresolved. The CDR3 loop spans 13 amino acids. Germline V gene sequence: CDR1 SGHVS, CDR2 FQNEAQ. The chain's CDR3 is CASSSLGGGGYTF. Partial CDR3 DNA: TGTGCCAGCAGCTCACTGGGCGGCGGGGGC.

About this clone: Read sequence stops 3 residues before the CDR3 end, and the germline J gene provides the missing end. The chain carries TRBV7-2 and TRBJ2-3; 8 bases line up with TRBD2. Germline values: CDR1 SGHTA, CDR2 FQGNSA. Trimming cost V 5 bases and J 2 bases; bases outside gene matches: 3. The CDR3 is 14 residues long. The CDR3 DNA, read in part, is TGTGCCAGCAGCAAAGCGGGGGTCACAGATACG. This sequence encodes CASSKAGVTDT. The entire CDR3 is CASSKAGVTDTQYF. The whole variable domain, remainder taken from reference TRBV7-2 and TRBJ2-3, is GAGVSQSPSNKVTEKGKDVELRCDPISGHTALYWYRQSLGQGLEFLIYFQGNSAPDKSGLPSDRFSAERTGGSVSTLTIQRTQQEDSAVYLCASSKAGVTDTQYFGPGTRLTVL.

The CDR3 bases that were read are TGCGCCAGCAGGCGTTCAAACAGGGTGGCGAACACTGAA. As protein: CASRRSNRVANTE. The complete CDR3 sequence is CASRRSNRVANTEAFF. V and J are TRBV5-1 and TRBJ1-1; a possible D gene is TRBD1 (6 bases). With the read ending 3 residues before the CDR3 end, the germline J gene is used to fill in that end. The CDR3 extends over 16 amino acids. V lost 5 bases, J lost 1 base, and 18 bases lay in between. The germline V gene has CDR1 SGHRS and CDR2 YFSETQ.

Comments on this clone: The observed sequence ends 3 residues before the CDR3 terminus, with the missing tail filled in from the germline J gene. The chain joins TRBV7-9 to TRBJ2-1; 9 nucleotides match TRBD1. CDR3 size: 14 residues. Germline CDR1 reads SEHNR; CDR2 reads FQNEAQ (reference sequence). V lost 3 bases to trimming and J lost 4 bases; unmatched junction nucleotides: 1. The DNA read from the CDR3 is TGTGCCAGCAGCTTGGGACAGGGTTACAATGAG. Translating it yields CASSLGQGYNE. From start to end, the CDR3 is CASSLGQGYNEQFF.

The CDR3 loop reads CASSFTGSPLFF. CDR3 DNA (partial): TGTGCCAGCAGCTTCACGGGTTCACCA. This chain uses TRBV7-3 with TRBJ1-4; the D is unclear. From the germline J gene comes the end of the CDR3, since the read stops 3 residues before it. Germline-derived CDR1 and CDR2 are SGHTA and FQGTGA. The CDR3 is made up of 12 amino acids.

Worth noting for this clone: The missing CDR3 end, 3 residues past where the read stops, is filled in from the germline J gene. The gene calls are TRBV20-1 and TRBJ2-5; TRBD1 matches 9 bases. The CDR3 is 16 residues long. Losses at the gene ends were 4 bases for V and 1 base for J; bases not matched to a gene: 10. Germline V CDR1 and CDR2: DFQATT, SNEGSKA (reference sequence). The CDR3 bases that were read are TGCAGTGCTACTCTGTTCGGGACAGGGATCCAAGAGACC. It encodes CSATLFGTGIQET. The complete CDR3 reads CSATLFGTGIQETQYF.

Comments on this clone: Coverage ceases 3 residues before the CDR3 finishes, and the germline J gene fills in the end. This chain uses TRBV18 with TRBJ2-1, with 11 positions matching TRBD2. This CDR3 has 17 residues. V lost 3 bases and J lost 3; bases outside the gene matches: 7. CDR1 is KGHSH, CDR2 LQKENI, per germline. The CDR3 is CASSPIGTSGNYNEQFF. The sequenced CDR3 bases are TGTGCCAGCTCACCCATTGGGACTAGCGGAAACTACAATGAG.

As to this clone: The CDR3 end is not reached by the read, which stops 3 residues before it; the germline J gene fills it in. The chain links TRBV5-4 to TRBJ2-7, with D uncertain. The CDR3 sequence is 14 residues long. V was trimmed by 4 bases and J by 1 base, leaving 12 bases between them. The germline gives CDR1 SGHNT, CDR2 YYREEE (reference sequence). The CDR3 bases that were read are TGTGCCAGCAGCCCCGGAACGGGTTCCTACGAG. It yields the protein CASSPGTGSYE. The full CDR3 sequence reads CASSPGTGSYEQYF.

On this clone: The read finishes 3 residues shy of the CDR3 end, and the germline J gene is used to complete it. The V call is TRBV7-8, the J call TRBJ2-5, with D maybe TRBD2 (5 bases). The V and J ends lost 1 base and 5 bases respectively, with 11 bases between them. Per germline, CDR1 SGHVS and CDR2 FQNEAQ. This CDR3 has 14 residues. The part of the CDR3 DNA that was read is TGTGCCAGCAGCTTAGTTGGCGGGCCTGAGACC. Its translation: CASSLVGGPET. The whole CDR3 sequence reads CASSLVGGPETQYF. The variable domain in full, completed from reference TRBV7-8 and TRBJ2-5, reads GAGVSQSPRYKVAKRGQDVALRCDPISGHVSLFWYQQALGQGPEFLTYFQNEAQLDKSGLPSDRFFAERPEGSVSTLKIQRTQQEDSAVYLCASSLVGGPETQYFGPGTRLLVL.

Regarding this clone: The read ends 3 residues shy of where the CDR3 ends; the end is completed using the germline J gene. The rearrangement links TRBV5-3 to TRBJ2-5; TRBD2 might be the D (7 bases). TRBV5-3 counts as an open reading frame of uncertain function. CDR3 length equals 16 residues. V was pared by 4 bases and J by 2 bases, with 18 bases between. The DNA read from the CDR3 is TGTGCCAGAAGCCGGGGGGCTAGCGGATTTCAAGAGACC. Translating gives CARSRGASGFQET. The full CDR3 protein is CARSRGASGFQETQYF.

Worth noting for this clone: The read stops 3 residues short of the end of the CDR3; the missing end is completed from the germline J gene. The chain uses TRBV20-1 and TRBJ2-1, with 10 bases lining up with TRBD2. The CDR3 contains 15 residues. In germline, CDR1 is DFQATT, CDR2 SNEGSKA (reference sequence). With 2 bases clipped from V and 8 bases from J, the junction kept 9 bases outside the gene matches. The sequenced part of the CDR3 DNA is TGCAGTGCTAGACCCCTAGCGGGAGACCTCTATGAG. Translation: CSARPLAGDLYE. The CDR3 as a whole reads CSARPLAGDLYEQFF.